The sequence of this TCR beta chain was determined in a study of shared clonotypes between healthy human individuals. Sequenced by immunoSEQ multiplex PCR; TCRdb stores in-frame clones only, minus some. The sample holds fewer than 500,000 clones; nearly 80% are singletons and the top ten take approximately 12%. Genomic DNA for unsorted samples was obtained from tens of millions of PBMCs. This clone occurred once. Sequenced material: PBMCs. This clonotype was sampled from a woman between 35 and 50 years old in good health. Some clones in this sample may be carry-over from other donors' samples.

CDR3 DNA sequence: TGCGCCAGCAGCCAAGGGGCGGCCAGGGGTGTGGGCGGGGAGCTGTTTTTT. Translation: CASSQGAARGVGGELFF. The chain recombines TRBV4-3 with TRBJ2-2; D perhaps matches TRBD1 (6 bases). In germline, CDR1 is LGHNA, CDR2 YSLEER. Trimming stripped 1 base from V and 7 bases from J, with 19 bases between. The CDR3 is made up of 17 amino acids.